One sample yielded the 27 T cell receptor beta chains listed below, sequenced in a study of memory CD4+ T cells and cytomegalovirus serostatus. Some clones are missing from TCRdb's copy, which holds only in-frame ones; the method was immunoSEQ multiplex PCR. The profile shows about 75,000 clones, approximately 78% of them singletons. Single viable CD3+CD4+CD8-CD45RO+ cells were sorted as the memory CD4+ T cells. Sequences were obtained from memory CD4+ T cells from blood. The receptors derive from an adult in good health and CMV-seropositive.

The chain carries TRBV2 and TRBJ1-1, with D possibly being TRBD1 (5 bases). Between the trimmed V and J ends, which lost 2 bases and 5 bases, there was a span of 12 bases. The CDR3 length is 14 residues. CDR1 and CDR2 (germline): SNHLY, FYNNEI. DNA of the CDR3: TGTGCCAGCAGTGAAAGGGGCGCCCGGACTGAAGCTTTCTTT. Its protein product is CASSERGARTEAFF.

The rearrangement uses TRBV7-2 and TRBJ1-5, with 8 bases identical to TRBD1. From germline, CDR1 is SGHTA and CDR2 FQGNSA. This CDR3 region has 15 residues. Germline trimming cut 5 bases from V and 4 bases from J; bases unmatched to any gene: 7. CDR3 coding DNA: TGTGCCAGCAGCCCCGGGACAGGAAGGAATCAGCCCCAGCATTTT. Translating it yields CASSPGTGRNQPQHF.

This chain uses TRBV7-2 with TRBJ2-3; D uncertain. The CDR3 contains 13 residues. Germline values: CDR1 SGHTA, CDR2 FQGNSA. The V end was cut by 5 bases, the J end by 2 bases, with 8 bases between. The CDR3 region is CASSARITDTQYF. Here the CDR3 DNA reads TGTGCCAGCAGCGCTAGAATCACAGATACGCAGTATTTT.

V is TRBV5-4 and J is TRBJ2-2, with D possibly matching TRBD2 (7 bases). Germline V gene lookup returns CDR1 SGHNT and CDR2 YYREEE (reference sequence). This CDR3 region has 17 residues. Trimming took off 6 bases at V and 0 bases at J, with 18 bases between the two ends. CDR3 bases: TGTGCCAGCACCCGAGGGGGGGACTACACGAACACCGGGGAGCTGTTTTTT. This gives the protein CASTRGGDYTNTGELFF.

The chain has TRBV4-3 and TRBJ2-4, with no clear D. The CDR3 runs 13 residues. Trimming cost V 0 bases and J 2 bases, with 2 bases left between them. Germline CDR1 is LGHNA and CDR2 is YSLEER. This chain's CDR3 is CASSQEPKNIQYF. DNA of the CDR3: TGCGCCAGCAGCCAAGAGCCCAAAAACATTCAGTACTTC.

The V and J genes are TRBV5-1 and TRBJ2-3, with D possibly being TRBD2 (5 bases). V lost 2 bases and J 5 bases, leaving 12 bases between the germline ends. The CDR3 totals 14 residues. Per the germline V gene, CDR1 is SGHRS and CDR2 is YFSETQ. The CDR3: CASSFEGRGDTQYF. The DNA for the CDR3 is TGCGCCAGCAGCTTTGAGGGCCGGGGAGATACGCAGTATTTT.

The chain couples TRBV27 to TRBJ2-7, with 10 bases matching TRBD1. The junction had 7 bases not matched to a gene; V was cut back by 6 bases and J by 2 bases. The CDR3 sequence is 15 residues long. The V gene's germline CDR1 is MNHEY and CDR2 SMNVEV (reference sequence). The CDR3 bases are TGTGCCAGCAGCCGAGGGACAGGGGATACCTACGAGCAGTACTTC. Its protein product is CASSRGTGDTYEQYF.

This clone showed up just once. The chain is built from TRBV5-1 and TRBJ2-2; D possibly corresponds to TRBD1 (6 bases). The V end was cut by 2 bases, the J end by 1 base, with 9 bases between. CDR3 size: 15 residues. CDR1 SGHRS and CDR2 YFSETQ come from the germline V gene. The CDR3 DNA follows: TGCGCCAGCAGCTTCTACAGGGAGAACACCGGGGAGCTGTTTTTT. This gives the protein CASSFYRENTGELFF. The variable domain in full, completed from reference TRBV5-1 and TRBJ2-2, reads KAGVTQTPRYLIKTRGQQVTLSCSPISGHRSVSWYQQTPGQGLQFLFEYFSETQRNKGNFPGRFSGRQFSNSRSEMNVSTLELGDSALYLCASSFYRENTGELFFGEGSRLTVL.

The rearrangement uses TRBV29-1 and TRBJ2-1; perhaps TRBD1 as D (7 bases). This CDR3 region has 14 residues. Germline V CDR1 and CDR2: SQVTM, ANQGSEA. V lost 2 bases and J 7 bases, leaving 15 bases between the germline ends. CDR3 amino acids: CSVEPMTGRNEQFF. The DNA for the CDR3 is TGCAGCGTTGAACCGATGACAGGGAGGAATGAGCAGTTCTTC.

In DNA, the CDR3 is TGTGCCAGCAGCTTCATGAACACTGAAGCTTTCTTT. Encoded protein: CASSFMNTEAFF. The chain couples TRBV7-9 to TRBJ1-1; D ambiguous. Germline V CDR1 and CDR2: SEHNR, FQNEAQ (reference sequence). The V and J ends lost 3 bases and 0 bases respectively, with 2 bases between them. The CDR3 is 12 amino acids.

The chain couples TRBV5-4 to TRBJ1-2; D not resolved. CDR1 and CDR2 (germline): SGHNT, YYREEE (reference sequence). Trimming took 0 bases from V and 8 from J, leaving 11 bases between them. The CDR3 is 13 amino acids. DNA for the CDR3: TGTGCCAGCAGCTTGGATCTCTCCGGGGGCTACACCTTC. Translating it yields CASSLDLSGGYTF. The full variable domain, its missing parts supplied by reference TRBV5-4 and TRBJ1-2, is ETGVTQSPTHLIKTRGQQVTLRCSSQSGHNTVSWYQQALGQGPQFIFQYYREEENGRGNFPPRFSGLQFPNYSSELNVNALELDDSALYLCASSLDLSGGYTFGSGTRLTVV.

The chain links TRBV7-2 to TRBJ1-3; 9 nucleotides align to TRBD1. Per the germline V gene, CDR1 is SGHTA and CDR2 is FQGNSA. This CDR3 contains 15 residues. Unmatched junction bases numbered 9, after V lost 4 bases and J lost 8 bases. The CDR3 DNA reads as TGTGCCAGCAGCTCCTCACAGGGGGCTGTGGACACCATATATTTT. Translation gives CASSSSQGAVDTIYF.

The chain combines TRBV19 with TRBJ2-3; no firm D call. CDR3 length: 12 residues. Trimming removed 5 bases from V and 2 bases from J, with 5 bases in between. The V gene's germline CDR1 is LNHDA and CDR2 SQIVND (reference sequence). The CDR3, as DNA: TGTGCCAGTAGTTTAACCACAGATACGCAGTATTTT. Translation gives CASSLTTDTQYF.

The chain uses TRBV18 and TRBJ1-3; TRBD1 aligns across 9 bases. The CDR3 totals 14 residues. After removal of 3 bases from V and 4 bases from J, the junction contained 1 base not matched to a gene. Germline CDR1 KGHSH, CDR2 LQKENI. This chain's CDR3 is CASSPGTGGNTIYF. CDR3 DNA sequence: TGTGCCAGCTCACCCGGGACAGGGGGAAACACCATATATTTT.

The V and J genes are TRBV5-1 and TRBJ1-1; D not certain. This CDR3 is 16 amino acids long. V was clipped by 1 base and J by 1 base, with 14 bases between them. The V gene's germline CDR1 is SGHRS and CDR2 YFSETQ. CDR3 loop: CASSLSTNPSNTEAFF. The CDR3 region has the DNA TGCGCCAGCAGCTTGTCCACCAACCCATCGAACACTGAAGCTTTCTTT.

This clone was detected a few times. This sequence joins TRBV14 and TRBJ1-1; the match to TRBD1 covers 8 bases. J lost 4 bases, V lost 7 bases, and 5 bases had no gene match. Germline loops: CDR1 SGHDN, CDR2 FVKESK. CDR3 length: 13 amino acids. CDR3 bases: TGTGCCAGCACCTTTACAGGGGGCACTGAAGCTTTCTTT. Protein: CASTFTGGTEAFF.

This chain links TRBV5-1 with TRBJ2-1; 7 positions agree with TRBD1. V was pared by 4 bases and J by 9 bases, with 4 bases of the junction left unmatched. CDR3 length: 12 residues. Germline CDR1 SGHRS, CDR2 YFSETQ. The CDR3 nucleotides are TGCGCCAGCAGCCCCGGGGACAGTGAGCAGTTCTTC. Encoded protein: CASSPGDSEQFF.

The chain is built from TRBV21-1 and TRBJ2-7. TRBV21-1 is described as a pseudogene. The CDR3 length is 13 residues. In nucleotides, the CDR3 is TGTGCCAGCAGCAACATGGGGACCTACGAGCAGTACGTC. This encodes CASSNMGTYEQYV.

CDR3 in DNA: TGTGCCAGCAGCCTCGGGGCAAACACTGAAGCTTTCTTT. It translates to CASSLGANTEAFF. V gene TRBV14 combines with J gene TRBJ1-1; D is possibly TRBD1 (5 bases). V was pared by 4 bases and J by 2 bases, with 8 bases between. The CDR3 spans 13 residues. Germline lookup yields CDR1 SGHDN and CDR2 FVKESK.

The CDR3, as DNA: TGTGCCAGCAGCTTAGCGACTAGCGGGAGCTATGAGCAGTTCTTC. It specifies CASSLATSGSYEQFF. The chain couples TRBV7-2 to TRBJ2-1, with 12 bases fitting TRBD2. This CDR3 spans 15 amino acids. Germline V gene lookup returns CDR1 SGHTA and CDR2 FQGNSA. Trimming removed 0 bases from V and 8 bases from J; junction bases left unmatched: 2.

This clone was seen a single time. The CDR3 sequence: CASRLQGPGTSGSYEQYF. Here the CDR3 DNA reads TGTGCCAGCAGGCTCCAAGGGCCCGGGACGTCGGGTTCCTACGAGCAGTACTTC. The J gene is TRBJ2-7, the V gene TRBV27; D tentatively fits TRBD1 or TRBD2 (5 bases each). Trimming removed 6 bases at V and 1 base at J, with 25 bases between. Germline CDR1 reads MNHEY; CDR2 reads SMNVEV (reference sequence). There are 18 residues in the CDR3.

The chain couples TRBV2 to TRBJ2-7; D possibly corresponds to TRBD1 (6 bases). Looked up from germline, CDR1 is SNHLY and CDR2 is FYNNEI. The CDR3 has 14 residues. Trimming shortened V by 8 bases and J by 0 bases, and 14 bases separated the two germline ends. The CDR3 coding sequence is TGTGCCAGCCGACCGGACAGAAACTCCTACGAGCAGTACTTC. The encoded protein is CASRPDRNSYEQYF.

V and J are TRBV30 and TRBJ1-2; 7 nucleotides agree with TRBD1. The germline CDR1 and CDR2 sequences are GTSNPN and SVGIG (reference sequence). CDR3 length equals 13 residues. The trim removed 2 bases at V and 6 bases at J, leaving 6 bases unmatched. The CDR3 loop reads CAWSRPRGDGYTF. In DNA form, the CDR3 reads TGTGCCTGGAGTAGGCCCAGGGGGGATGGCTACACCTTC.

This clone was seen more than once but under ten times. This chain links TRBV7-9 with TRBJ2-5; D is tentatively TRBD1 or TRBD2 (6 bases each). The CDR3 covers 15 residues. Per the germline V gene, CDR1 is SEHNR and CDR2 is FQNEAQ (reference sequence). Deletions cut 5 bases from V and 2 bases from J, with 15 bases between. In DNA, the CDR3 is TGTGCCAGCAGCGTTAGCGGACAGTCTCAAGAGACCCAGTACTTC. Encoded protein: CASSVSGQSQETQYF.

DNA of the CDR3: TGTGCCTGGAGGGAGGGGGCGGACTATGGCTACACCTTC. Translation gives CAWREGADYGYTF. The chain carries TRBV30 and TRBJ1-2; 7 positions match TRBD1. Germline V gene lookup returns CDR1 GTSNPN and CDR2 SVGIG (reference sequence). The ends lost 3 bases at V and 3 bases at J; junction bases unmatched: 4. This CDR3 is 13 amino acids long.

There are a few counts of this clone. The chain has TRBV2 and TRBJ2-7, with 7 nucleotides matching TRBD1. Looked up from germline, CDR1 is SNHLY and CDR2 is FYNNEI. This CDR3 spans 13 amino acids. V lost 8 bases and J lost 2; bases outside the gene matches: 6. This CDR3 reads CASSRQGPYEQYV. DNA of the CDR3: TGTGCCAGCTCAAGACAGGGCCCCTACGAGCAGTACGTC.

The chain has TRBV7-9 and TRBJ1-1; no firm D call. Germline V gives CDR1 SEHNR, CDR2 FQNEAQ (reference sequence). Trimming left V 1 base short and J 1 base short, with 7 bases between. CDR3 length equals 14 residues. CDR3 residues: CASSLDGWNTEAFF. CDR3 coding DNA: TGTGCCAGCAGCTTAGACGGGTGGAACACTGAAGCTTTCTTT.